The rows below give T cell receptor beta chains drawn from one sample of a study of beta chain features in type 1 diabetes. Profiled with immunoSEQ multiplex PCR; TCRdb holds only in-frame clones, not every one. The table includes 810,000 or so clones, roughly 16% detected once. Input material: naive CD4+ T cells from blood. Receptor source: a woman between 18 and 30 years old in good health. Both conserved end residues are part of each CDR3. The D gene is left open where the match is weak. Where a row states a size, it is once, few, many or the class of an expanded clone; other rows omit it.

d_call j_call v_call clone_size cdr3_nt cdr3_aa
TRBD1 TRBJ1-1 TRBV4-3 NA TGCGCCAGCAGCCAAGTAGGGGCCGGGACAGGGGGAGCTTTCTTT CASSQVGAGTGGAFF
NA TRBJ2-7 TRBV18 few TGTGCCAGCTCACCACAGGACAATTACGAGCAGTACTTC CASSPQDNYEQYF
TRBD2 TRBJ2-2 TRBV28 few TGTGCCAGCAGGCAATCCCTAGCGGGAGTTACCGGGGAGCTGTTTTTT CASRQSLAGVTGELFF
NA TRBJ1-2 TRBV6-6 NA TGTGCCAGCAGTTACGCGACAGTGTTGGGGGGCTACACCTTC CASSYATVLGGYTF
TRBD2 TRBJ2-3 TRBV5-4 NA TGTGCCAGCAGTCGAGCGGGACTCACAGATACGCAGTATTTT CASSRAGLTDTQYF
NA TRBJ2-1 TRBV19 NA TGTGCCAGTAGTGTTACCGGGAGCCTAGGTCTGTACGGTGAGCAGTTCTTC CASSVTGSLGLYGEQFF
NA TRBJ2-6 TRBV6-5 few TGTGCCAGCCTCCCGCGGGGTACTGGGGCCAACGTCCTGACTTTC CASLPRGTGANVLTF
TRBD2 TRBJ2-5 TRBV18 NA TGTGCCAGCTCACCTCAAGCGGGAGCCGAAGAGACCCAGTACTTC CASSPQAGAEETQYF
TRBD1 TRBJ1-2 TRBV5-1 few TGCGCCAGCAGCCAACCCGGGACAGTGTATGGCTACACCTTC CASSQPGTVYGYTF
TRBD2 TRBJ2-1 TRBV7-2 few TGTGCCAGCAGCCTACGGACTAGCGGATACAATGAGCAGTTCTTC CASSLRTSGYNEQFF
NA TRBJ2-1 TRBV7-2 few TGTGCCAGCAGCTTAGCCGGACAAACGTTCTTC CASSLAGQTFF
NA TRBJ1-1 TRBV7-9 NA TGTGCCAGCAGGGCACAGGGGAACACTGAAGCTTTCTTT CASRAQGNTEAFF
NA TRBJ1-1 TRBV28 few TGTGCCAGCAGTTTGGGTCCAAAGCGTACTGAAGCTTTCTTT CASSLGPKRTEAFF
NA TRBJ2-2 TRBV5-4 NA TGTGCCAGCAGCTTCAGTTCGAACACCGGGGAGCTGTTTTTT CASSFSSNTGELFF
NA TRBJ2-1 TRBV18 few TGTGCCAGCTCAAGTGTGACGGGCAATGAGCAGTTCTTC CASSSVTGNEQFF
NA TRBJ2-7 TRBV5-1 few TGCGCCAGCAGCTTGGCGGAACAGGGCTACGAGCAGTACTTC CASSLAEQGYEQYF
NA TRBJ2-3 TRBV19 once TGTGCCAGTAGTATCGGTGGGGGGACAGATACGCAGTATTTT CASSIGGGTDTQYF
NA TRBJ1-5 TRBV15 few TGTGCCACCAGCAGACAGGGAAATCAGCCCCAGCATTTT CATSRQGNQPQHF
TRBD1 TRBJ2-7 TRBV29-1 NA TGCAGCGTTGGGGTTTATCGTGACAGGGGGCATACCTCCTACGAGCAGTACTTC CSVGVYRDRGHTSYEQYF
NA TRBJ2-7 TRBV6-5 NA TGTGCCAGCAGTTACTCTTCGGGAGTTAGCTCCTACGAGCAGTACTTC CASSYSSGVSSYEQYF